These T cell receptor beta chains were read from a single sample in a study of T cell repertoires in cytomegalovirus infection. The antigens for these receptors are not known. In TCRdb, the reads were re-called with MiXCR into one record per CDR3 protein. The table shows around 310,000 distinct CDR3 sequences, with about 29% occurring only once. Source: cultured PBMCs, taken from culture after CMV antigen stimulation. The receptors shown here come from a human donor in good health (CMV status not recorded). Some clones in this sample may be carry-over from other donors' samples. CDR3s include the opening cysteine and the closing phenylalanine or tryptophan.

v_gene: TRBV28; j_gene: TRBJ1-1; CDR3aa: CASSLQVAGTEAFF
v_gene: TRBV20-1; j_gene: TRBJ2-6; CDR3aa: CSARGLAAFSGANVLTF
v_gene: TRBV6-1; j_gene: TRBJ2-3; CDR3aa: CASRSPSGSPEDTQYF
v_gene: TRBV7-2; j_gene: TRBJ1-2; CDR3aa: CASSPQGGNGYTF
v_gene: TRBV7-9; j_gene: TRBJ1-5; CDR3aa: CASSPANQGTGNQPQHF
v_gene: TRBV10-3; j_gene: TRBJ2-3; CDR3aa: CAISESFPSRQEDTQYF
v_gene: TRBV2; j_gene: TRBJ2-7; CDR3aa: CASSEEEMGEQYF
v_gene: TRBV9; j_gene: TRBJ1-6; CDR3aa: CASSGREYNSPLHF
v_gene: TRBV2; j_gene: TRBJ1-1; CDR3aa: CASSEAGGRAAEAFF
v_gene: TRBV7-8; j_gene: TRBJ2-2; CDR3aa: CASSLVSTTGELFF
v_gene: TRBV23-1; j_gene: TRBJ2-2; CDR3aa: CASVRTSGGANTGELFF
v_gene: TRBV7-9; j_gene: TRBJ1-2; CDR3aa: CASSQINYGYTF
v_gene: TRBV29-1; j_gene: TRBJ2-3; CDR3aa: CSVVGQGVQDTQYF
v_gene: TRBV4-2; j_gene: TRBJ2-7; CDR3aa: CASSQASGQGSSYEQYF
v_gene: TRBV4-1; j_gene: TRBJ2-3; CDR3aa: CASSKQGARTDTQYF
v_gene: TRBV6-1; j_gene: TRBJ2-1; CDR3aa: CASSPGGFSSYNEQFF
v_gene: TRBV24-1; j_gene: TRBJ2-1; CDR3aa: CATSDSSGSSYNEQFF
v_gene: TRBV20-1; j_gene: TRBJ2-5; CDR3aa: CSAPAGFGETQYF
v_gene: TRBV7-8; j_gene: TRBJ2-6; CDR3aa: CASSLERTGANVLTF
v_gene: TRBV6-6; j_gene: TRBJ1-2; CDR3aa: CASSYSKGGRDGYTF
v_gene: TRBV12-3/TRBV12-4; j_gene: TRBJ1-1; CDR3aa: CASSGQGITEAFF
v_gene: TRBV6-5; j_gene: TRBJ2-5; CDR3aa: CASSRASGSKETQYF
v_gene: TRBV19; j_gene: TRBJ1-2; CDR3aa: CASMRGRGYGYTF
v_gene: TRBV7-2; j_gene: TRBJ2-1; CDR3aa: CASSLGDARYNEQFF
v_gene: TRBV5-1; j_gene: TRBJ2-6; CDR3aa: CASSFSLTGAAGANVLTF
v_gene: TRBV6-2/TRBV6-3; j_gene: TRBJ2-1; CDR3aa: CASSNHMNNEQFF
v_gene: TRBV14; j_gene: TRBJ1-5; CDR3aa: CASSQVRSSSNQPQHF